The 12 T cell receptor beta chains reported below all come from one sample, sequenced in a study of T cell repertoires in cytomegalovirus infection. These receptors lack a known antigen. MiXCR was run by TCRdb on the reads, yielding one entry per CDR3 protein. This sample carries about 51,000 distinct CDR3 sequences, 20% of them seen once, and the ten largest clones take 26%. The source material was CD8+ T cells from cultured PBMCs, sampled from culture after CMV antigen stimulation. The receptors stem from a human donor in good health (CMV status not recorded). Some clones in this sample may be carry-over from other donors' samples.

The table lists this clonotype with a few counts. The chain combines TRBV9 with TRBJ1-2, with 10 bases matching TRBD1. This CDR3 has 14 residues. CDR1 is SGDLS and CDR2 is YYNGEE in the germline V gene. Trimming at V came to 5 bases and at J to 5 bases, leaving 6 bases not matched to a gene. CDR3 in amino acids: CASRSGTGVYGYTF. CDR3 nucleotide sequence: TGTGCCAGCAGATCCGGGACAGGGGTATATGGCTACACCTTC.

This clonotype was found once. The junction departs from germline at one end; a sequencing error may be responsible. This sequence joins TRBV20-1 and TRBJ2-4; 13 nucleotides match TRBD2. Germline lookup yields CDR1 DFQATT and CDR2 SNEGSKA (reference sequence). CDR3 length equals 15 residues. CDR3 nucleotide sequence: TGCACCACAGGACTAGCGGGAGTGGCCAAAAACATTCGGTACTTC. This translates into CTTGLAGVAKNIRYF.

The rearrangement joins TRBV11-2 to TRBJ2-1, with D possibly called TRBD1 or TRBD2 (5 bases each). Germline CDR1 is SGHAT and CDR2 is FQNNGV. V lost 5 bases, J lost 5 bases, and 10 bases lay in between. The CDR3 spans 13 residues. The DNA for the CDR3 is TGTGCCAGCAGCCCCGGGACGAACAATGAGCAGTTCTTC. Amino acids: CASSPGTNNEQFF. The full variable domain, in which reference TRBV11-2 and TRBJ2-1 provide the parts outside the CDR3, is EAGVAQSPRYKIIEKRQSVAFWCNPISGHATLYWYQQILGQGPKLLIQFQNNGVVDDSQLPKDRFSAERLKGVDSTLKIQPAKLEDSAVYLCASSPGTNNEQFFGPGTRLTVL.

The chain employs TRBV7-2 and TRBJ2-1; D not certain. The germline V gene encodes CDR1 SGHTA and CDR2 FQGNSA. Trimming stripped 3 bases from V and 9 bases from J, with 6 bases between. This CDR3 comprises 11 residues. The CDR3 protein is CASSFSSEQFF. In nucleotides, the CDR3 is TGTGCCAGCAGCTTTAGCAGTGAGCAGTTCTTC.

This chain connects TRBV6-5 to TRBJ2-2, with 8 positions matching TRBD2. Germline values: CDR1 MNHEY, CDR2 SVGAGI. After removal of 6 bases from V and 3 bases from J, the junction contained 6 bases not matched to a gene. This CDR3 is built from 15 residues. The CDR3 loop is CASRAGTSYTGELFF. CDR3 nucleotide sequence: TGTGCCAGCAGGGCCGGGACTAGTTACACCGGGGAGCTGTTTTTT.

The chain uses TRBV7-2 and TRBJ1-5, with 7 positions matching TRBD1. This CDR3 contains 14 residues. The germline gives CDR1 SGHTA, CDR2 FQGNSA. Trimming at V came to 5 bases and at J to 7 bases, leaving 8 bases not matched to a gene. In DNA, the CDR3 is TGTGCCAGCAGCCCTGGGGCAGGGGGGCAGCCCCAGCATTTT. Its protein product is CASSPGAGGQPQHF.

The chain employs TRBV24-1 and TRBJ2-1; D not certain. The germline V and J ends were trimmed by 5 bases and 5 bases, with 9 bases remaining between them. CDR3 size: 13 residues. Germline-derived CDR1 and CDR2 are KGHDR and SFDVKD. For the CDR3, the DNA is TGTGCCACCAGTGTCGGCGGTAACAATGAGCAGTTCTTC. Protein sequence: CATSVGGNNEQFF.

The CDR3 sequence: CASSRPPEETQYF. In nucleotides, the CDR3 is TGTGCCAGCAGCAGACCGCCCGAGGAGACCCAGTACTTC. The V call is TRBV12-3 or TRBV12-4, the J call TRBJ2-5, with D uncertain. This CDR3 has 13 amino acids. Trimming cost V 6 bases and J 5 bases, with 13 bases left between them.

This clonotype has just a few counts. The V and J genes are TRBV7-2 and TRBJ2-1; 7 nucleotides align to TRBD2. Germline values: CDR1 SGHTA, CDR2 FQGNSA. The CDR3 extends over 15 amino acids. The trim removed 6 bases at V and 4 bases at J, leaving 9 bases unmatched. The CDR3, as DNA: TGTGCCAGCAGGCGTGGAGCGGGGTTATACAATGAGCAGTTCTTC. Protein product: CASRRGAGLYNEQFF.

This clonotype came up a few times. This chain links TRBV7-2 with TRBJ1-1, with a weak D call TRBD1 (6 bases). Per the germline V gene, CDR1 is SGHTA and CDR2 is FQGNSA. The CDR3 runs to 14 residues. V was clipped by 6 bases and J by 3 bases, with 14 bases between them. The CDR3 nucleotides are TGTGCCAGCAGACGTCAGGGGACTGACACTGAAGCTTTCTTT. The encoded protein is CASRRQGTDTEAFF.

This clonotype was seen more than once but under ten times. The rearrangement joins TRBV7-6 to TRBJ2-7; tentative D call: TRBD2 (6 bases). Germline CDR1 SGHVS, CDR2 FNYEAQ. The CDR3 spans 19 residues. V was pared by 5 bases and J by 3 bases, with 29 bases between. CDR3 residues: CASSLGAGSGRTLGYEQYF. The CDR3 bases are TGTGCCAGCAGCCTAGGGGCGGGTAGCGGACGGACGCTCGGCTACGAGCAGTACTTC. Full variable domain (missing parts from reference TRBV7-6 and TRBJ2-7): GAGVSQSPRYKVTKRGQDVALRCDPISGHVSLYWYRQALGQGPEFLTYFNYEAQQDKSGLPNDRFSAERPEGSISTLTIQRTEQRDSAMYRCASSLGAGSGRTLGYEQYFGPGTRLTVT.

This chain connects TRBV11-1 to TRBJ2-1, with TRBD1 matching 12 bases. Germline V lookup: CDR1 SGHAT, CDR2 FQDESV (reference sequence). J lost 10 bases, V lost 3 bases, and 13 bases had no gene match. This CDR3 is 17 amino acids long. In DNA form, the CDR3 reads TGTGCCAGCAGCTTCAGCCGGGACAGGGGGCTCGAACACGAGCAGTTCTTC. Translated: CASSFSRDRGLEHEQFF.